This TCR beta chain appears in the sequencing data of a study of cytomegalovirus exposure and HLA in healthy donors (TCRdb year 2017). For context, the study as a whole: An earlier analysis of approximately 590 of the donors reported 250 to 300 Gb of sequence data and 120 million or so unique TCR beta sequences from 150 million to 200 million T cells. An earlier analysis of 587 of the donors used high-throughput TCR beta sequencing to judge whether each TCR beta V gene segment behaved as functional or pseudogenic. The later analysis used no new phenotypic data to find candidate immune exposures, relying instead on TCR beta sequences and their occurrence across donors. To study patterns of TCR occurrence, a later analysis re-analyzed previously published TCR beta repertoires from around 670 donors and added high-resolution HLA genotyping. Among several hundred genotyped donors of the cohort, an average of around 220,000 unique TCR beta nucleotide sequences was sequenced per donor, of which about 18% were non-productive. A later genetic analysis used genome-wide SNP genotypes for about 60% of the roughly 670 donors, treating that subset as a discovery cohort. The number of typed donors differed by locus: roughly 629-630 for A, B, C, DRB1 and DQB1; 500 to 550 for DQA1; fewer than 610 for DPA1; and some 450 for DPB1. All discovery cohort repertoires had been generated on a single sequencing platform. In addition to the first cohort of 666 subjects, a separate validation cohort of approximately 130 different subjects was used. Of the approximately 400 genotyped donors, 65% to 90% fell in the genetic ancestry cluster associated with self-reported Caucasian donors. Donor age, sex, ethnicity and CMV serostatus were compiled together with the repertoire data. Using immunosequencing, the study profiled T cell repertoires from 640 or so subjects and related those repertoires to cytomegalovirus serostatus. Because of strong linkage in the cohort, roughly five DR-DQ haplotypes were treated as single units for association and clustering. HLA typing covered class I and class II loci at four-digit resolution. The study was designed to test whether signatures of past pathogen exposure could be identified by cataloging public T cell receptors. Approximately 300 gigabases of sequencing data and around 80 million unique TCR sequences made up an early release that covered approximately 650 HLA-typed donors. High-throughput TCR immunosequencing, statistical association of individual TCRs with disease status, and machine learning were combined to predict cytomegalovirus infection status.

Library generation was performed with the immunoSEQ multiplex PCR assay. The multiplex PCR relied on a mix of 60 forward primers for TCR Vbeta segments and 13 reverse primers for TCR Jbeta segments. Amplification of the CDR3 region of rearranged TCR beta genes was performed with a multiplex PCR assay on genomic DNA. The Illumina HiSeq System was used to sequence the amplified TCR beta libraries as 87-base-pair reads. Per the authors' processing: Across the 500 to 750 repertoires, a later analysis counted some 80 million unique TCR beta chains, 8.5 million to 12 million of which were shared by at least two donors. Raw reads were error-corrected and collapsed into unique sequences with a nearest-neighbor algorithm that merged closely related sequences to remove PCR and sequencing errors. To assign V, D and J gene segments, CDR3 sequences were aligned to IMGT reference sequences. Each retained sequence needed at least a six-nucleotide match to both a V gene segment and a J gene segment. A rearrangement was called productive if the CDR3 had no stop codons and remained in frame with V and J, and every other rearrangement was called non-productive. Following IMGT convention, CDR3 was defined as the stretch from the second conserved V-encoded cysteine to the conserved J-encoded phenylalanine. The earlier analysis of some 580 of the donors excluded any sequence lacking an unambiguous match to a single V gene segment. In an earlier analysis of some 590 of the donors, a V segment was called functional when productive rearrangements were above 56.7%, and segregating when the standard deviation between donors exceeded 5%. A statistical classification framework was developed to diagnose cytomegalovirus status using the catalog of TCR beta chain sequences. In a later analysis, TCR nucleotide sequences were compared against IMGT/GENE-DB human TR gene sequences so that V and J genes could be assigned. The TCRdist pipeline was used in a later analysis to assign CDR3 sequences and most-parsimonious VDJ recombination scenarios. In a later analysis, every TCR beta chain was defined by the combination of its CDR3 amino acid sequence and its V-gene family, and reads without a unique V-gene family were dropped. In a later analysis, approximately 590 highly shared, low-generation-probability nucleotide sequences were removed to address suspected cross-contamination and a sequencing artifact. For each public chain, a later analysis derived a clonal expansion index from normalized ranks of inferred template counts within each repertoire. A later analysis computed generation probabilities with a VDJ recombination model fitted to out-of-frame rearrangements, and checked the results against IGoR. A later analysis scored TCR-TCR, TCR-HLA and TCR-CMV co-occurrence with hypergeometric tests, applying a repertoire-size bias correction to TCR pairs. To estimate false discovery rates, a later analysis permuted the HLA or CMV assignments 20 times. In a later analysis, co-occurring TCRs were grouped using DBSCAN, and TCRdist sequence similarity was added for clustering within HLA-allele-positive subsets. Repertoires with fewer than 30,000 or more than 120,000 public chains, plus five repertoires with anomalous nucleotide sharing, were excluded from co-occurrence clustering. The immuneACCESS repertoire file appears here via TCRdb, limited to in-frame rearrangements. These files lack a portion of the clones; in checked studies, under half of the deficit traces to unresolved V genes, and the cause of the others is not known. The V and J calls and the clone size are those of that table, but D and trimming were determined from the DNA. Present in this sample are fewer than 150,000 clones, approximately 69% of which were seen just once. The ten largest clones add up to approximately 10% of the sample.

Turning to this clone: Its antigen specificity is not known. It has no much larger one-base neighbor in the sample; base qualities were not kept.

Looking up the germline V gene yields CDR1 SNHLY and CDR2 FYNNEI. Trimmed from V: 6 bases; trimmed from J: 2 bases; junction bases lacking a gene match: 8. Measured from the cysteine to the phenylalanine, the CDR3 is 16 residues long. Of the read, only the CDR3 DNA is kept; its 48 bases are in frame from base 1. The cohort comprised 666 healthy bone marrow donors. Cohort members were all nominally healthy when sampled, although unrecorded immune exposures were likely present. The donor tested CMV seropositive and was one of the 289 seropositive cohort members. Every donor gave a peripheral blood sample, and the peripheral blood mononuclear cells from that sample were used for TCR beta sequencing. The Qiagen DNeasy Blood Extraction Kit was used to extract genomic DNA from the blood cell samples. Paper-wide results and their limitations: In a later analysis, most CMV-associated TCR beta chains were found to appear HLA-restricted, with HLA associations seemingly driven largely by CMV exposure. Broadly in line with IMGT annotations, most TCR beta V segments showed up in productive rearrangements about 90% or about 30% of the time in an earlier analysis of several hundred of the donors. In vitro tests confirmed that three of the cytomegalovirus-associated TCR beta chains recognize cytomegalovirus antigens. When HLA alleles, especially DR and DQ, strongly co-occurred, TCR associations were difficult to assign to individual alleles. According to the authors, the approach could potentially be generalized to other disease states and immunological phenotypes. In a later genetic analysis, a missense DCLRE1C variant was associated with V-gene and J-gene trimming of TCR beta chains, and the association was replicated in an independent cohort. The presence/absence analyses assumed that sequencing depth was roughly uniform across donors, and that assumption may not be true. Because counts were too low, seventeen rarely observed V segments, including chromosome 9 orphons, were excluded from the earlier analysis of some 540 of the donors. In a later analysis, several top co-occurrence clusters were reported to appear linked to parvovirus B19, influenza, CMV and Epstein-Barr virus. Specific HLA alleles were associated with 15,000 to 20,000 TCR beta sequences at a false discovery rate of 0.05 in a later analysis. CMV serostatus was the only immune exposure information available for the cohort. A later genetic analysis reported fewer N-insertions in productive TCRs among donors in an Asian-associated ancestry cluster than the approximately 670-donor mean. In this cohort, only TCR beta chains were sequenced, and detectable features were limited by the absence of alpha or paired-chain data. Because HLA typing was missing for some donors at each locus, association tests included only the typed subset. Most TCR sequences were seen in very few donors, while some public TCRs were found in many individuals. The classifier was reported to diagnose cytomegalovirus status with high specificity and sensitivity in both the original and validation cohorts. Because the 87-base-pair reads could not distinguish some IMGT-functional V segments, including TRBV6-2 and TRBV6-3, those segments were excluded. In the study, 164 TCR beta chains were listed as associated with cytomegalovirus. A later analysis found that TCR association rates varied across HLA loci, with DRB1 alleles showing the most associated TCRs and HLA-C alleles the fewest. A group of highly shared sequence variants was considered likely to be a technical artifact of the sequencing pipeline. In a later analysis, HLA-associated TCR beta chains showed more clonal expansion and lower generation probabilities than non-associated chains that were equally common. Correlated functional status among segregating V segments might be attributable to linkage disequilibrium, but an unknown experimental factor could not be ruled out. A further reported finding was that TCR beta sequences accurately predicted the HLA-A and HLA-B alleles for most subjects in the first cohort.

This TCR was recovered from a woman between 50 and 59 years old in good health and CMV-seropositive. The material sequenced was PBMCs. The rearrangement combines TRBV2 with TRBJ1-5; 9 nucleotides in the junction match TRBD1. The nucleotide sequence reads TGTGCCAGCAGCAGGACAGGGGAGGTCGGCAATCAGCCCCAGCATTTT. Its protein reads: CASSRTGEVGNQPQHF.